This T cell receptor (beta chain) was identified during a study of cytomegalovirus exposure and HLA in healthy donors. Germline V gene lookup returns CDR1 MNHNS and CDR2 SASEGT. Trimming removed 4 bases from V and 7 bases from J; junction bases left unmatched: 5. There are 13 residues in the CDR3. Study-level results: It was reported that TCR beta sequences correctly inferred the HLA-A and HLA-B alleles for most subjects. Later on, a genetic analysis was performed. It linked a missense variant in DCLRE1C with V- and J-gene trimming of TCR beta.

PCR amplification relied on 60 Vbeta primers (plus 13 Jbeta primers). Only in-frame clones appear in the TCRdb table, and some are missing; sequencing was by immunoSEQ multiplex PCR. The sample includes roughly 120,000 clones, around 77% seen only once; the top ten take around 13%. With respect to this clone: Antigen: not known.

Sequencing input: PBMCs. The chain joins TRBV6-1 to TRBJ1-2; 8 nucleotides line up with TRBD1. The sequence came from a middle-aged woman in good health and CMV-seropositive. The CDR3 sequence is CASSVTGVRGYTF. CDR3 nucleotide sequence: TGTGCCAGCAGTGTGACAGGGGTACGTGGCTACACCTTC.